A selection of T cell receptor beta chains follows, all from one sample in a study of naive and memory T cell subsets. TCRdb re-analysed the UMI-ligation and nested PCR reads in MiXCR, keeping a single row per CDR3 protein. The table records more than 35,000 distinct CDR3 sequences, 13% of them present only once. The sample comprised effector memory CD4+ T cells from blood. The receptors stem from a human donor in good health. The CDR3 runs from the conserved cysteine through the conserved F or W. Fields, in order: V gene, J gene, clone size, CDR3 length, D gene, CDR3 DNA, CDR3 protein. D genes are given only for firm matches. Clone size is given for some rows only: seen once, a few or many times, or a class if the clone is expanded.

v_call: TRBV7-2; j_call: TRBJ1-5; clone_size: -; cdr3_length: 15; d_call: -; cdr3_nt: TGTACCAGCAGCTTAGGGCGGGCCAGCAATCAGCCCCAGCATTTT; cdr3_aa: CTSSLGRASNQPQHF
v_call: TRBV7-2; j_call: TRBJ2-5; clone_size: -; cdr3_length: 15; d_call: -; cdr3_nt: TGTGCCAGCAGCTTAGTCCCAGGGTACCAAGAGACCCAGTACTTC; cdr3_aa: CASSLVPGYQETQYF
v_call: TRBV28; j_call: TRBJ2-5; clone_size: -; cdr3_length: 14; d_call: -; cdr3_nt: TGTGCCAGCAGCACGTTGACCTCCGAAGAGACCCAGTACTTC; cdr3_aa: CASSTLTSEETQYF
v_call: TRBV6-5; j_call: TRBJ1-6; clone_size: many; cdr3_length: 13; d_call: -; cdr3_nt: TGTGCCAGCAGTTTAAAGACACATTCACCCCTCCACTTT; cdr3_aa: CASSLKTHSPLHF
v_call: TRBV3-1; j_call: TRBJ2-3; clone_size: few; cdr3_length: 14; d_call: TRBD2; cdr3_nt: TGTGCCAGCAGCTTTCGAGCGGGAGCAGATACGCAGTATTTT; cdr3_aa: CASSFRAGADTQYF
v_call: TRBV20-1; j_call: TRBJ2-1; clone_size: many; cdr3_length: 20; d_call: TRBD2; cdr3_nt: TGCAGTGCCCTTTTGGGGGGGACTAGCGGGCTGAGAATCTCCTACAATGAGCAGTTCTTC; cdr3_aa: CSALLGGTSGLRISYNEQFF
v_call: TRBV28; j_call: TRBJ2-3; clone_size: few; cdr3_length: 12; d_call: -; cdr3_nt: TGTGCCAGCAGCTCCAAGTCAGATACGCAGTATTTT; cdr3_aa: CASSSKSDTQYF
v_call: TRBV20-1; j_call: TRBJ1-1; clone_size: -; cdr3_length: 14; d_call: -; cdr3_nt: TGCAGTGCTAGTCTCGGACAGCCAAACAGAGGAGCTTTCTTT; cdr3_aa: CSASLGQPNRGAFF
v_call: TRBV6-6; j_call: TRBJ1-3; clone_size: -; cdr3_length: 13; d_call: TRBD1; cdr3_nt: TGTGCCAGCTACAGGGGGCAGAAAAACACCATATATTTT; cdr3_aa: CASYRGQKNTIYF
v_call: TRBV28; j_call: TRBJ1-1; clone_size: -; cdr3_length: 14; d_call: -; cdr3_nt: TGTGCCAGCAGTTTAGTCGATTTGAACACTGAAGCTTTCTTT; cdr3_aa: CASSLVDLNTEAFF
v_call: TRBV7-2; j_call: TRBJ2-5; clone_size: -; cdr3_length: 16; d_call: -; cdr3_nt: TGTGCCAGCAGCGACGGCTTTGGGGGAGGACGAGAGACCCAGTACTTC; cdr3_aa: CASSDGFGGGRETQYF
v_call: TRBV10-3; j_call: TRBJ1-2; clone_size: -; cdr3_length: 10; d_call: -; cdr3_nt: TGTGCCACCCAGGAAAATGGCTACACCTTC; cdr3_aa: CATQENGYTF
v_call: TRBV5-1; j_call: TRBJ2-2; clone_size: -; cdr3_length: 14; d_call: TRBD2; cdr3_nt: TGCGCCAGCAGCCAGCGGGAGTTTGGCGGGGAGCTGTTTTTT; cdr3_aa: CASSQREFGGELFF
v_call: TRBV7-2; j_call: TRBJ1-5; clone_size: once; cdr3_length: 14; d_call: -; cdr3_nt: TGTGCCAGCAGCCAGGACAGCGCGAATCAGCCCCAGCATTTT; cdr3_aa: CASSQDSANQPQHF
v_call: TRBV9; j_call: TRBJ1-2; clone_size: few; cdr3_length: 15; d_call: -; cdr3_nt: TGTGCCAGCAGCGGACAAAGGGACGGATACTATGGCTACACCTTC; cdr3_aa: CASSGQRDGYYGYTF
v_call: TRBV19; j_call: TRBJ1-2; clone_size: few; cdr3_length: 17; d_call: TRBD1; cdr3_nt: TGTGCCAGTAGACCGAACCCGGGACAGGGAGTCTCCTATGGCTACACCTTC; cdr3_aa: CASRPNPGQGVSYGYTF
v_call: TRBV3-1; j_call: TRBJ1-2; clone_size: few; cdr3_length: 16; d_call: TRBD1; cdr3_nt: TGTGCCAGCAGCCACCATCAGGGGGTGGGGGACTATGGCTACACCTTC; cdr3_aa: CASSHHQGVGDYGYTF
v_call: TRBV7-2; j_call: TRBJ2-1; clone_size: many; cdr3_length: 13; d_call: -; cdr3_nt: TGTGCCAGCAGCGTCGGACAGTACAATGAGCAGTTCTTC; cdr3_aa: CASSVGQYNEQFF
v_call: TRBV11-1; j_call: TRBJ1-1; clone_size: -; cdr3_length: 17; d_call: TRBD1; cdr3_nt: TGTGCCAGCAGCCACGGGACAGGGTTCAACATGAACACTGAAGCTTTCTTT; cdr3_aa: CASSHGTGFNMNTEAFF
v_call: TRBV25-1; j_call: TRBJ2-7; clone_size: -; cdr3_length: 14; d_call: TRBD2; cdr3_nt: TGTGCCAGCGAGGGACTAGCGGGTTCCTACGAGCAGTACTTC; cdr3_aa: CASEGLAGSYEQYF
v_call: TRBV6-2/TRBV6-3; j_call: TRBJ1-5; clone_size: -; cdr3_length: 14; d_call: -; cdr3_nt: TGTGCCAGCGGGAGTCAGGGAGGGGGTCAGCCCCAGCATTTT; cdr3_aa: CASGSQGGGQPQHF
v_call: TRBV5-4; j_call: TRBJ2-1; clone_size: few; cdr3_length: 17; d_call: TRBD2; cdr3_nt: TGTGCCAGCAGCCCCCCCCCATTAGCGGGAGGTTGGAATGAGCAGTTCTTC; cdr3_aa: CASSPPPLAGGWNEQFF
v_call: TRBV11-3; j_call: TRBJ1-1; clone_size: -; cdr3_length: 14; d_call: -; cdr3_nt: TGTGCCAGCAGCTATGGAACGATGAACACTGAAGCTTTCTTT; cdr3_aa: CASSYGTMNTEAFF
v_call: TRBV30; j_call: TRBJ2-3; clone_size: -; cdr3_length: 19; d_call: TRBD1; cdr3_nt: TGTGCCACTGACAGGGAAAGAGGCGATTACTTGAGGAGCACAGATACGCAGTATTTT; cdr3_aa: CATDRERGDYLRSTDTQYF
v_call: TRBV24-1; j_call: TRBJ1-2; clone_size: -; cdr3_length: 15; d_call: TRBD1; cdr3_nt: TGTGCCACCAGTGATCATGGACAGGGAATGGATGGCTACACCTTC; cdr3_aa: CATSDHGQGMDGYTF
v_call: TRBV12-3/TRBV12-4; j_call: TRBJ2-2; clone_size: -; cdr3_length: 17; d_call: TRBD1; cdr3_nt: TGTGCCAGCAGACCCTTATTAGGACAGGGGGTTCCCGGGGAGCTGTTTTTT; cdr3_aa: CASRPLLGQGVPGELFF
v_call: TRBV14; j_call: TRBJ1-4; clone_size: -; cdr3_length: 15; d_call: -; cdr3_nt: TGTGCCAGCAGCCAAGGGGGGTGGACTAATGAAAAACTGTTTTTT; cdr3_aa: CASSQGGWTNEKLFF
v_call: TRBV18; j_call: TRBJ2-3; clone_size: few; cdr3_length: 11; d_call: -; cdr3_nt: TGTGCCAGCTCACGTAGGGATACGCAGTATTTT; cdr3_aa: CASSRRDTQYF
v_call: TRBV4-1; j_call: TRBJ2-7; clone_size: few; cdr3_length: 14; d_call: -; cdr3_nt: TGCGCCAGCAGCCAAGCCGAGACCTCCTACGAGCAGTACTTC; cdr3_aa: CASSQAETSYEQYF
v_call: TRBV5-1; j_call: TRBJ2-1; clone_size: -; cdr3_length: 17; d_call: TRBD1; cdr3_nt: TGCGCCAGCAGCTCTAAACCGACAGGGGTTGATACGTATGAGCAGTTCTTC; cdr3_aa: CASSSKPTGVDTYEQFF
v_call: TRBV10-2; j_call: TRBJ1-6; clone_size: few; cdr3_length: 16; d_call: -; cdr3_nt: TGCGCCAGCGCTCCCACTCGGGCAGGGAGTAATTCACCCCTCCACTTT; cdr3_aa: CASAPTRAGSNSPLHF
v_call: TRBV28; j_call: TRBJ2-2; clone_size: few; cdr3_length: 15; d_call: -; cdr3_nt: TGTGCCAGCACCCCTCGCCTGACTAGTACCGGGGAGCTGTTTTTT; cdr3_aa: CASTPRLTSTGELFF
v_call: TRBV7-2; j_call: TRBJ2-4; clone_size: few; cdr3_length: 15; d_call: -; cdr3_nt: TGTGCCAGCAGCAGTAGAGGACAGGGAGGGAACATTCAGTACTTC; cdr3_aa: CASSSRGQGGNIQYF
v_call: TRBV29-1; j_call: TRBJ2-3; clone_size: few; cdr3_length: 15; d_call: TRBD1; cdr3_nt: TGCAGCGTGGGGTCAGGGGACAGGGCGGCAGATACGCGGTATTTT; cdr3_aa: CSVGSGDRAADTRYF
v_call: TRBV4-2; j_call: TRBJ2-3; clone_size: -; cdr3_length: 14; d_call: -; cdr3_nt: TGTGCCAGCATCGAAGCGCCCGGCACAGATACGCAGTATTTT; cdr3_aa: CASIEAPGTDTQYF
v_call: TRBV4-2; j_call: TRBJ2-5; clone_size: medium-sized; cdr3_length: 15; d_call: TRBD2; cdr3_nt: TGTGCCAGCAGCCAAGAGGCCGGGAGGATCGAGACCCAGTACTTC; cdr3_aa: CASSQEAGRIETQYF
v_call: TRBV5-1; j_call: TRBJ1-4; clone_size: many; cdr3_length: 16; d_call: -; cdr3_nt: TGCGCCAGCAGTTATTCCGGCGCCGCAACTAATGAAAAACTGTTTTTT; cdr3_aa: CASSYSGAATNEKLFF
v_call: TRBV12-3/TRBV12-4; j_call: TRBJ2-7; clone_size: -; cdr3_length: 14; d_call: -; cdr3_nt: TGTGCCAGCAGTAGGGGTAACACGAGGGATGAGCAGTACTTC; cdr3_aa: CASSRGNTRDEQYF